The rows below give T cell receptor beta chains drawn from one sample of a study of blood T cell repertoires in COVID-19. This table comes from immunoSEQ multiplex PCR, and its TCRdb copy is limited to in-frame clones, with some not included. This table has fewer than 4,500 clones, roughly nine tenths appearing once. The sequenced material came from peripheral blood. Every receptor here comes from a man in his fifties or sixties with active COVID-19. The CDR3 runs from the conserved cysteine through the conserved F or W. D genes are given only for firm matches. The size field is filled for only some rows; it gives once, few, many or a size class.

-,TRBJ2-7,-,TRBV11-3,TGTGCCAGCAGCTTAGTTGAATCGGGCGAGCAGTACTTC,CASSLVESGEQYF
-,TRBJ1-6,-,TRBV6-6,TGTGCCAGCGAACAGAGTAATTCACCCCTCCACTTT,CASEQSNSPLHF
-,TRBJ2-1,once,TRBV19,TGTGCCAGTAGCCTAGGTAGGGGTGAGCAGTTCTTC,CASSLGRGEQFF
TRBD1,TRBJ1-4,-,TRBV15,TGTGCCACCAGCAGAGACGCCGGAGGGGGCACTAATGAAAAACTGTTTTTT,CATSRDAGGGTNEKLFF
-,TRBJ2-7,-,TRBV14,TGTGCCAGCAGCCAAGATCCAGCCCTAAGTAGCCCTCGGGTCTACGAGCAGTACTTC,CASSQDPALSSPRVYEQYF
-,TRBJ2-7,few,TRBV30,TGTGCCTGGAGTGTACACCTGGGGCAGGAGCAGTACTTC,CAWSVHLGQEQYF
TRBD1,TRBJ1-2,-,TRBV7-8,TGTGCCAGCAGCCAGGACAGGGTGAACCCTAACTATGGCTACACCTTC,CASSQDRVNPNYGYTF
-,TRBJ2-7,-,TRBV27,TGTGCCAGCAGATCCCTGCAGGCAGCCTACGAGCAGTACTTC,CASRSLQAAYEQYF
-,TRBJ1-1,-,TRBV28,TGTGCCAGCAGTTTAGGCGCGGAATCCTTTGGTGAAGCTTTCTTT,CASSLGAESFGEAFF
TRBD1,TRBJ2-5,-,TRBV19,TGTGCCAGTAGTGTTGGACAGGGCCAGTACCAAGAGACCCAGTACTTC,CASSVGQGQYQETQYF
TRBD1,TRBJ2-5,-,TRBV6-2/TRBV6-3,TGTGCCAGCAGTTTCAGGACAGGGGGACAAGAGACCCAGTACTTC,CASSFRTGGQETQYF
-,TRBJ2-3,-,TRBV28,TGTGCCAGCAGTTCCACTTCGGATACGCAGTATTTT,CASSSTSDTQYF
TRBD2,TRBJ2-2,-,TRBV11-2,TGTGCCAGCAGCTTAGCTTCTAGCGGGGACACCGGGGAGCTGTTTTTT,CASSLASSGDTGELFF
-,TRBJ2-7,-,TRBV7-9,TGTGCCAGCAGCTTAGTTGCGGATATGAAGCAGTACTTC,CASSLVADMKQYF
-,TRBJ1-5,-,TRBV28,TGTGCCAGCAGTTTAACACCAAATCAGCCCCAGCATTTT,CASSLTPNQPQHF
TRBD2,TRBJ2-1,once,TRBV29-1,TGCAGCGTCCAGGACGGGACTAGCGGGAGCCGGGAGCAGTTCTTC,CSVQDGTSGSREQFF
TRBD1,TRBJ1-6,-,TRBV19,TGTGCCAGTAGCGGGACAGGGTATAATTCACCCCTCCACTTT,CASSGTGYNSPLHF
-,TRBJ1-1,-,TRBV11-2,TGTGCCAGCAGCTATGGGGCATCGTCAGCTTTCTTT,CASSYGASSAFF
TRBD1,TRBJ1-2,-,TRBV7-9,TGTGCCAGCAGCTTAAGCACAGGGGTGGGCTATGGCTACACCTTC,CASSLSTGVGYGYTF
-,TRBJ1-5,-,TRBV10-3,TGTGCCATCAGTGAGTCCGGAGGTTATCAGCCCCAGCATTTT,CAISESGGYQPQHF
-,TRBJ2-1,once,TRBV4-3,TGCGCCAGCAGCCAAGAGTACGGCGCTAGCTCCTACAATGAGCAGTTCTTC,CASSQEYGASSYNEQFF
-,TRBJ2-7,few,TRBV28,TGTGCCAGCAGTTTATGGAAGCCACCGGGCGAGCAGTACTTC,CASSLWKPPGEQYF
TRBD1,TRBJ2-6,-,TRBV5-6,TGTGCCAGCAGCCTAAATACCGGACAGGGGGCGTCTGGGGCCAACGTCCTGACTTTC,CASSLNTGQGASGANVLTF
-,TRBJ1-3,-,TRBV19,TGTGCCAGTAGTAGCAGCCCGGACTTCGGAAACACCATATATTTT,CASSSSPDFGNTIYF
-,TRBJ1-2,-,TRBV13,TGTGCCAGCAGCGGGCTAAATGGGGGCTACACCTTC,CASSGLNGGYTF
-,TRBJ2-3,-,TRBV27,TGTGCCAGCAGTTTACCGGGTGCCGCGGGCACAGATACGCAGTATTTT,CASSLPGAAGTDTQYF
TRBD1,TRBJ2-7,-,TRBV2,TGTGCCAGCAGTGATGATTGGACAGGGCTCGGACTCTACGAGCAGTACTTC,CASSDDWTGLGLYEQYF
-,TRBJ2-1,-,TRBV30,TGTGCCTGGAGGGGGAGGTATGAGCAGTTCTTC,CAWRGRYEQFF
-,TRBJ1-5,-,TRBV28,TGTGCCAGCAGCCAGGGAATCGGCAATCAGCCCCAGCATTTT,CASSQGIGNQPQHF
-,TRBJ2-7,-,TRBV5-6,TGTGCCAGCACTCTCGACAGCCTAATAACCTACGAGCAGTACTTC,CASTLDSLITYEQYF
TRBD1,TRBJ2-4,-,TRBV28,TGTGCCAGCGGGCACACGACAGGGTCAGCCAAAAACATTCAGTACTTC,CASGHTTGSAKNIQYF
-,TRBJ1-6,few,TRBV7-9,TGTGCCAGCAGCCCCCGGACGGGAAATAATTCACCCCTCCACTTT,CASSPRTGNNSPLHF
-,TRBJ2-7,-,TRBV18,TGTGCCAGCTCACCACCGGGACAAAAAACTCGCGGGCAGTACTTC,CASSPPGQKTRGQYF
-,TRBJ2-7,once,TRBV28,TGTGCCAGCACCACTATTACAGGGCCCTACGAGCAGTACTTC,CASTTITGPYEQYF
TRBD1,TRBJ2-3,-,TRBV5-6,TGTGCCAGCAGCTACGGACAGGGTCGGACAGATACGCAGTATTTT,CASSYGQGRTDTQYF
TRBD1,TRBJ2-5,-,TRBV19,TGTGCCAGTAGCCCGCGGACAGGGGGCGCGGGAAAAGAGACCCAGTACTTC,CASSPRTGGAGKETQYF
-,TRBJ2-7,once,TRBV10-1,TGCGCCAGCAGTGAGTCGAAGTGGGGGCCTACGCAGCAGTACTTC,CASSESKWGPTQQYF
TRBD2,TRBJ2-3,-,TRBV30,TGTGCCTGGACACAATTAGCGGGAGGCGTCTCAGATACGCAGTATTTT,CAWTQLAGGVSDTQYF
TRBD2,TRBJ2-7,large,TRBV19,TGTGCCAGTAGTCCGGGACTAAGCGACTCCTACGAGCAGTACTTC,CASSPGLSDSYEQYF
-,TRBJ1-2,-,TRBV5-1,TGCGCCAGCAGCTTGGAACAGTTCTATGGCTACACCTTC,CASSLEQFYGYTF
-,TRBJ1-3,-,TRBV11-2,TGTGCCAGCAGCTTAGAGCGCGGGGGCTTTTCTGGAAACACCATATATTTT,CASSLERGGFSGNTIYF
-,TRBJ2-5,-,TRBV11-2,TGTGCCAGCAGCTTGAATCAGGGCCCAGTGGCCCAGTACTTC,CASSLNQGPVAQYF
TRBD2,TRBJ2-1,-,TRBV6-2/TRBV6-3,TGTGCCAGCAGTTACCCCACTAGCGGTGAGCAGTTCTTC,CASSYPTSGEQFF
-,TRBJ2-3,-,TRBV4-3,TGCGCCAGCAGCCAAGAGCAGGCAGGGGGGTTTGATACGCAGTATTTT,CASSQEQAGGFDTQYF
TRBD2,TRBJ2-3,-,TRBV10-3,TGTGCCATCGGCCCGACTAGCGGGAGCGGCACAGATACGCAGTATTTT,CAIGPTSGSGTDTQYF
TRBD1,TRBJ1-4,-,TRBV4-3,TGCGCCAGCAGCCAATGGACAGGGGATGAAAAACTGTTTTTT,CASSQWTGDEKLFF
TRBD1,TRBJ2-7,-,TRBV5-1,TGCGCCAGCAGCACGACAGGGGAAAGGTCTGGCGAGCAGTACTTC,CASSTTGERSGEQYF
TRBD2,TRBJ2-2,-,TRBV9,TGTGCCAGCAGCAAATTAAGCGGGAGCGTTGCCGGGGAGCTGTTTTTT,CASSKLSGSVAGELFF
-,TRBJ1-4,-,TRBV15,TGTGCCACCAGCGTATTACTACTGGAAAAACTGTTTTTT,CATSVLLLEKLFF
TRBD1,TRBJ1-1,-,TRBV30,TGTGCCTGGAGTGTACGGGGACAGGGTGGGTTAAGGAGCCCTGAAGCTTTCTTT,CAWSVRGQGGLRSPEAFF
TRBD2,TRBJ2-2,-,TRBV7-3,TGTGCCTCGAGGGCGGGAGGTCTGACCGGGGAGCTGTTTTTT,CASRAGGLTGELFF
-,TRBJ1-1,few,TRBV6-2/TRBV6-3,TGTGCCAGCAGTTTTACCGGGGAGCGTACCACTGAAGCTTTCTTT,CASSFTGERTTEAFF
-,TRBJ2-1,-,TRBV6-6,TGTGCCAGCACCCCCAGCTCCTACAATGAGCAGTTCTTC,CASTPSSYNEQFF
TRBD2,TRBJ2-3,-,TRBV28,TGTGCCAGCAGTTTTAGCGGGAGAGGGGCGGATACGCAGTATTTT,CASSFSGRGADTQYF
TRBD1,TRBJ2-1,-,TRBV6-2/TRBV6-3,TGTGCCAGCAGTAGACAGGGGGCATACAATGAGCAGTTCTTC,CASSRQGAYNEQFF
TRBD1,TRBJ2-7,-,TRBV9,TGTGCCAGCAGCGTAGGGGACAGGGGGCTCTACGAGCAGTACTTC,CASSVGDRGLYEQYF